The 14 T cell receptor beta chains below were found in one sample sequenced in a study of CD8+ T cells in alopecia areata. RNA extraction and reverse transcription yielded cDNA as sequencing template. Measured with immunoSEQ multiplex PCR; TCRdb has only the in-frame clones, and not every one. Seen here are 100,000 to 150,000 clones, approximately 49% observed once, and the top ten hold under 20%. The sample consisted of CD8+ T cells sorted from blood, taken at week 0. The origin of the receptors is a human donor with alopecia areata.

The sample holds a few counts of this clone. The CDR3: CSAKLADSNQPQHF. In DNA, the CDR3 is TGCAGCGCGAAACTGGCTGATAGCAATCAGCCCCAGCATTTT. J is TRBJ1-5 and V is TRBV29-1, with no clear D. V was clipped by 7 bases and J by 0 bases, with 13 bases between them. This CDR3 is 14 amino acids long. Looked up from germline, CDR1 is SQVTM and CDR2 is ANQGSEA.

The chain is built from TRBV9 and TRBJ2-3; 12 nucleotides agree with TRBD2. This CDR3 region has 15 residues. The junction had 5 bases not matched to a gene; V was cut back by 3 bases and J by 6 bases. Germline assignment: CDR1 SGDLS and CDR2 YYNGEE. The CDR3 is CASSAGLAGADTQYF. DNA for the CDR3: TGTGCCAGCAGCGCGGGACTAGCGGGTGCCGATACGCAGTATTTT.

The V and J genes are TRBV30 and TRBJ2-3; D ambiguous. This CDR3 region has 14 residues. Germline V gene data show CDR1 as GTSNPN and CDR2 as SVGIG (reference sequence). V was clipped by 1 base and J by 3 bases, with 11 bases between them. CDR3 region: CAWSAKSTTDTQYF. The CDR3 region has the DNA TGTGCCTGGAGTGCAAAGTCTACGACAGATACGCAGTATTTT.

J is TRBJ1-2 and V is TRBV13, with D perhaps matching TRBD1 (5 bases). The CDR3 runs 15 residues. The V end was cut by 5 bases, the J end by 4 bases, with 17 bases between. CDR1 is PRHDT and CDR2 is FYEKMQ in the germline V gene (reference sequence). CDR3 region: CASSESTRASYGYTF. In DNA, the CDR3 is TGTGCCAGCAGCGAATCAACCAGGGCATCCTATGGCTACACCTTC.

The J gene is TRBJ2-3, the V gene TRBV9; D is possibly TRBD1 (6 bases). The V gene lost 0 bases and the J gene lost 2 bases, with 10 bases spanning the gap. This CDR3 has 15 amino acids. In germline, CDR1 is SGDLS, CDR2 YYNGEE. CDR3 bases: TGTGCCAGCAGCGTAGGGCAGGGGTACACAGATACGCAGTATTTT. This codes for CASSVGQGYTDTQYF.

CDR3 loop: CSVRGSTSGGLDSYNEQFF. The CDR3 nucleotides read TGCAGCGTTAGGGGATCGACTAGCGGGGGCCTCGACTCCTACAATGAGCAGTTCTTC. V is TRBV29-1 and J is TRBJ2-1, with TRBD2 matching 12 bases. With V trimmed by 5 bases and J by 0 bases, 14 bases remained unmatched. Germline CDR1 SQVTM, CDR2 ANQGSEA. The length of the CDR3 is 19 residues.

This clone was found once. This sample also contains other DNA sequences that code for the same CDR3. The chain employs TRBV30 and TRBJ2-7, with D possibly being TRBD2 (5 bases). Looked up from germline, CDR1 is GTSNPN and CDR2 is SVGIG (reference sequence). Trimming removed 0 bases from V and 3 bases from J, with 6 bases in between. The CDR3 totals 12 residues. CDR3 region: CAWSVRDYEQYF. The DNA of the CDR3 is TGTGCCTGGAGTGTACGGGACTACGAGCAGTACTTC.

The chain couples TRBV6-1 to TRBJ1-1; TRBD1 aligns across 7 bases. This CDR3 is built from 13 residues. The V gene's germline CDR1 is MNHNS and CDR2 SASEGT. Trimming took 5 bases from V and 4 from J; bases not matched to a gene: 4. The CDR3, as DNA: TGTGCCAGCAGTCCAGGGGGGGTCACTGAAGCTTTCTTT. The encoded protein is CASSPGGVTEAFF.

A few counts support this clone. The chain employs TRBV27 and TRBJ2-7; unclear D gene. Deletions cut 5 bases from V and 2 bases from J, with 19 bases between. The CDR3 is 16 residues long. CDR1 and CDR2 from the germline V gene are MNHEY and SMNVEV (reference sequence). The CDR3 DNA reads TGTGCCAGCAGTCAAATCGCGCCGTCGGACCCCTACGAGCAGTACTTC. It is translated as CASSQIAPSDPYEQYF.

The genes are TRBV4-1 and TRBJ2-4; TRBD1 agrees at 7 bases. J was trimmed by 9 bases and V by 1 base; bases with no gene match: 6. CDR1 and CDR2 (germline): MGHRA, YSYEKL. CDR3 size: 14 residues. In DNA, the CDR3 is TGCGCCAGCAGCCAAGTAGGGGGCTCGAGCATTCAGTACTTC. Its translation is CASSQVGGSSIQYF.

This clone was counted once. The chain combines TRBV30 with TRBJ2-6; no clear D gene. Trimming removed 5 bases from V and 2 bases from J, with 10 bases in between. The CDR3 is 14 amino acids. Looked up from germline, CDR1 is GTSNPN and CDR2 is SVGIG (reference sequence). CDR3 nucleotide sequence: TGTGCCTGGGAATGGGGTGCTGGGGCCAACGTCCTGACTTTC. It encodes CAWEWGAGANVLTF. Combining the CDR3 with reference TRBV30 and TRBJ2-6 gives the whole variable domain SQTIHQWPATLVQPVGSPLSLECTVEGTSNPNLYWYRQAAGRGLQLLFYSVGIGQISSEVPQNLSASRPQDRQFILSSKKLLLSDSGFYLCAWEWGAGANVLTFGAGSRLTVL.

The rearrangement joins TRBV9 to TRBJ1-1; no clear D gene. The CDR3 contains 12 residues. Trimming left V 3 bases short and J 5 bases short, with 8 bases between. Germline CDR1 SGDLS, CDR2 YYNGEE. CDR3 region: CASSAPRTEAFF. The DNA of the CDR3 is TGTGCCAGCAGCGCCCCTAGGACTGAAGCTTTCTTT.

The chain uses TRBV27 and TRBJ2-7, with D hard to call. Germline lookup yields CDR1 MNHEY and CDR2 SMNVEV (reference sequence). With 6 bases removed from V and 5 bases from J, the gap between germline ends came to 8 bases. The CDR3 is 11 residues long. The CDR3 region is CASSFGHEQYF. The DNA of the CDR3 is TGTGCCAGCAGCTTTGGTCACGAGCAGTACTTC.

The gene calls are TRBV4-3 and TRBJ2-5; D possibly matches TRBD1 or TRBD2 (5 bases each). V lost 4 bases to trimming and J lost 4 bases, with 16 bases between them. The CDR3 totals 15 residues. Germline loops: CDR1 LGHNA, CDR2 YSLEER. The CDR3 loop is CASSLETGDGETQYF. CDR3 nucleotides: TGCGCCAGCAGCCTAGAAACTGGGGACGGAGAGACCCAGTACTTC.